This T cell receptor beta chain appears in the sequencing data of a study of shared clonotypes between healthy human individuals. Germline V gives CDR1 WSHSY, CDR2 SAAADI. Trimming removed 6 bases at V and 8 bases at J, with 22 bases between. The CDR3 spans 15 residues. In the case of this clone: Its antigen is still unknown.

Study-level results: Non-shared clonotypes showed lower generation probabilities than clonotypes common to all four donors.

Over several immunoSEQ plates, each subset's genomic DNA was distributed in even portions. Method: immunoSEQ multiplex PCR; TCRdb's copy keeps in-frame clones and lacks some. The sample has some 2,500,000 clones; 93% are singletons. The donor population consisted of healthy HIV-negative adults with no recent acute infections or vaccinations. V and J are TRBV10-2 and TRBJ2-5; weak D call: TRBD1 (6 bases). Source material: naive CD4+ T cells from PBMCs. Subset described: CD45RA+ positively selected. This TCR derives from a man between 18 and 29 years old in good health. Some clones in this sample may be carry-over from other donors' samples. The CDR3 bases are TGCGCCAGCAGCAGAAAACAGGGAGCCCGGGCTACCCAGTACTTC. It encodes CASSRKQGARATQYF.